Each of the 24 T cell receptor beta chains below was sequenced from the same sample in a study of CD8 T cells in ankylosing spondylitis. TCRdb reprocessed the 5' RACE reads via MiXCR and lists one record per CDR3 protein. The sample contains more than 250,000 distinct CDR3 sequences, approximately 10% of which appear only once. Sequences were obtained from blood, either unsorted or a sorted T cell fraction (not recorded which). These receptors all come from a female donor with ankylosing spondylitis or in good health (not recorded which).

This clonotype showed up many times. V and J are TRBV20-1 and TRBJ1-2; tentatively, D is TRBD1 (5 bases). The CDR3 contains 13 residues. With 3 bases removed from V and 6 bases from J, the gap between germline ends came to 14 bases. The germline V gene encodes CDR1 DFQATT and CDR2 SNEGSKA (reference sequence). The CDR3 DNA is TGCAGTGCTAGTGGGACCATTAGGAATGGCTACACCTTC. As protein: CSASGTIRNGYTF.

This clonotype came up many times. The J gene is TRBJ2-2, the V gene TRBV29-1, with a possible D match to TRBD1 (7 bases). CDR1 and CDR2 from the germline V gene are SQVTM and ANQGSEA. V was shortened by 6 bases and J by 6 bases, with 17 bases between the two germline ends. The CDR3 consists of 14 residues. The DNA of the CDR3 is TGCAGCGTCCCGACAGGGAGGCGCGCCGGGGAGCTGTTTTTT. Its translation is CSVPTGRRAGELFF.

The chain links TRBV10-3 to TRBJ2-1; D is uncertain. V lost 0 bases, J lost 2 bases, and 8 bases lay in between. The CDR3 sequence is 15 residues long. Per germline, CDR1 ENHRY and CDR2 SYGVKD. Here the CDR3 reads CAISESWGTYNEQFF. As DNA, the CDR3 is TGTGCCATCAGTGAGTCGTGGGGAACCTACAATGAGCAGTTCTTC.

In its sample, this clonotype was seen many times. V gene TRBV5-5 combines with J gene TRBJ2-5; D possibly matches TRBD1 or TRBD2 (5 bases each). CDR3 length: 15 residues. The germline gives CDR1 SGHKS, CDR2 YYEKEE (reference sequence). Deletions cut 4 bases from V and 8 bases from J, with 21 bases between. The CDR3 region is CASSLVPQGVDTQYF. CDR3 nucleotide sequence: TGTGCCAGCAGCCTGGTGCCTCAGGGAGTAGACACCCAGTACTTC. Looking up the rest from reference TRBV5-5 and TRBJ2-5 gives the full variable domain: DAGVTQSPTHLIKTRGQQVTLRCSPISGHKSVSWYQQVLGQGPQFIFQYYEKEERGRGNFPDRFSARQFPNYSSELNVNALLLGDSALYLCASSLVPQGVDTQYFGPGTRLLVL.

This clonotype was recorded many times. The V call is TRBV11-2, the J call TRBJ2-3; 12 nucleotides align to TRBD2. The ends lost 4 bases at V and 3 bases at J; junction bases unmatched: 2. CDR1 is SGHAT and CDR2 is FQNNGV in the germline V gene. This CDR3 has 15 amino acids. CDR3 nucleotide sequence: TGTGCCAGCAGCTCTAGCGGGAGGGGGACAGATACGCAGTATTTT. This encodes CASSSSGRGTDTQYF.

This clonotype has just a few counts. An end of the junction does not agree with germline; a read error may underlie this. CDR3 sequence (DNA): TGCAGTGCCTCTCGGGGCGCCGCTAACTATGGCTACCCCTTC. Its protein is CSASRGAANYGYPF. V and J are TRBV20-1 and TRBJ1-2; possible D gene TRBD1, 5 bases. This CDR3 has 14 residues. The germline V gene has CDR1 DFQATT and CDR2 SNEGSKA (reference sequence).

This clonotype came up many times. The chain uses TRBV7-7 and TRBJ2-1; the match to TRBD2 covers 10 bases. The CDR3 consists of 14 residues. Germline CDR1 is SSHAT and CDR2 is FNYEAQ (reference sequence). The CDR3 spells CAIHSGGQDNEQFF. Here the CDR3 DNA reads TGTGCTATTCATAGCGGGGGGCAGGACAATGAGCAGTTCTTC.

This clonotype appeared many times. The gene calls are TRBV10-3 and TRBJ2-2; D is unresolved. CDR3 size: 14 residues. Germline CDR1 and CDR2: ENHRY and SYGVKD. Trimming left V 4 bases short and J 0 bases short, with 6 bases between. CDR3: CAISASSNTGELFF. The CDR3 coding sequence is TGTGCCATCAGTGCGTCGTCGAACACCGGGGAGCTGTTTTTT.

This clonotype was found many times. This sequence joins TRBV7-8 and TRBJ1-2; D gene ambiguous. Deletions cut 4 bases from V and 5 bases from J, with 8 bases between. Per germline, CDR1 SGHVS and CDR2 FQNEAQ. The CDR3 consists of 12 residues. CDR3 bases: TGTGCCAGCAGCTCGATCGTGTATGGCTACACCTTC. Its protein product is CASSSIVYGYTF.

This clonotype has at least ten counts. The genes are TRBV5-1 and TRBJ2-5; 9 bases map to TRBD1. V gave up 3 bases and J gave up 4 bases; unmatched junction bases: 10. The CDR3 loop spans 16 amino acids. Germline values: CDR1 SGHRS, CDR2 YFSETQ. The CDR3 DNA reads as TGCGCCAGCAGCTACCAACCCGCGGACAGGGGAGAGACCCAGTACTTC. Translated: CASSYQPADRGETQYF.

This clonotype came up many times. The J gene is TRBJ1-5, the V gene TRBV19, with a weak D call TRBD1 (6 bases). The V and J ends lost 7 bases and 1 base respectively, with 14 bases between them. Germline CDR1 LNHDA, CDR2 SQIVND (reference sequence). The CDR3 extends over 15 amino acids. The DNA of the CDR3 is TGTGCCAGTATGACACAGGGAGGCAGCAATCAGCCCCAGCATTTT. This codes for CASMTQGGSNQPQHF.

The chain employs TRBV2 and TRBJ2-5; 8 bases line up with TRBD1. The junction had 9 bases not matched to a gene; V was cut back by 2 bases and J by 4 bases. This CDR3 region has 16 residues. The germline gives CDR1 SNHLY, CDR2 FYNNEI. CDR3 sequence: CASSESGQGWPETQYF. The CDR3 coding sequence is TGTGCCAGCAGTGAATCAGGACAGGGATGGCCAGAGACCCAGTACTTC.

At least ten counts were recorded for this clonotype. The chain couples TRBV12-3 or TRBV12-4 to TRBJ2-3; D may be TRBD2 (5 bases). V was trimmed by 2 bases and J by 0 bases, leaving 15 bases between them. CDR3 length: 17 amino acids. This chain's CDR3 is CASSLPRTVLSTDTQYF. DNA of the CDR3: TGTGCCAGCAGTTTACCGAGGACTGTCCTCAGCACAGATACGCAGTATTTT.

This clonotype was counted many times. V usage is TRBV20-1 and J usage is TRBJ2-3; D gene unclear. With 3 bases removed from V and 2 bases from J, the gap between germline ends came to 12 bases. This CDR3 spans 14 amino acids. CDR1 and CDR2 (germline): DFQATT, SNEGSKA (reference sequence). The DNA for the CDR3 is TGCAGTGCTAGGAGCGAGGCCGACACAGATACGCAGTATTTT. This gives the protein CSARSEADTDTQYF.

Ten or more counts support this clonotype. The chain joins TRBV20-1 to TRBJ1-2, with a weak D call TRBD1 (5 bases). Trimming removed 1 base at V and 9 bases at J, with 15 bases between. The germline CDR1 and CDR2 sequences are DFQATT and SNEGSKA (reference sequence). The CDR3 is made up of 13 amino acids. CDR3 DNA: TGCAGTGCTAGAGCCGGGACGGCGGTCAGCTACACCTTC. Its protein product is CSARAGTAVSYTF.

In this sample, this clonotype turned up a few times. The chain carries TRBV4-3 and TRBJ2-1; possibly TRBD2 for D (6 bases). This CDR3 is 17 amino acids long. V was cut by 0 bases and J by 4 bases, with 16 bases left in between. CDR1 and CDR2 (germline): LGHNA, YSLEER. The CDR3 region is CASSQEAGREGYNEQFF. The CDR3 region has the DNA TGCGCCAGCAGCCAAGAGGCGGGACGGGAAGGGTACAATGAGCAGTTCTTC.

This clonotype was seen many times. This chain links TRBV9 with TRBJ2-1, with a tentative D call TRBD2 (5 bases). Germline lookup yields CDR1 SGDLS and CDR2 YYNGEE. This CDR3 has 14 residues. Trimming pared 2 bases from V and 11 bases from J, leaving 17 bases between. The CDR3 is CASSVPPELGQQFF. The CDR3 region has the DNA TGTGCCAGCAGCGTCCCTCCAGAACTAGGACAGCAGTTCTTC.

This clonotype has ten or more counts. This chain joins TRBV20-1 and TRBJ1-1; no firm D call. The CDR3 runs to 12 residues. V was clipped by 3 bases and J by 5 bases, with 10 bases between them. Germline loops: CDR1 DFQATT, CDR2 SNEGSKA (reference sequence). In DNA, the CDR3 is TGCAGTGCTAGTTCCGCGCAAACTGAAGCTTTCTTT. The encoded protein is CSASSAQTEAFF.

This clonotype was recorded many times. The CDR3, as DNA: TGTGCCAGCAGTTTTGGCGATGGCAAAGCTTTCTTT. Translated, it gives CASSFGDGKAFF. The chain has TRBV12-3 or TRBV12-4 and TRBJ1-1; no clear D gene. CDR3 length equals 12 residues. The V and J ends lost 3 bases and 9 bases respectively, with 11 bases between them.

This clonotype occurred a few times. The DNA for the CDR3 is TGTGCCAGCAGCCAAGTGACAGATGGGTCCTTTACAGATACGCAGTATTTT. Protein: CASSQVTDGSFTDTQYF. This chain connects TRBV3-1 to TRBJ2-3, with D possibly TRBD1 on 5 matching bases. Germline CDR1 LGHDT, CDR2 YNNKEL (reference sequence). V lost 1 base and J 3 bases, leaving 17 bases between the germline ends. The CDR3 loop spans 17 amino acids.

This clonotype was counted at least ten times. J is TRBJ1-5 and V is TRBV18, with D possibly matching TRBD1 (6 bases). CDR1 and CDR2 from the germline V gene are KGHSH and LQKENI. CDR3 length: 15 residues. The germline V and J ends were trimmed by 6 bases and 1 base, with 13 bases remaining between them. CDR3 in DNA: TGTGCCAGCTCCGCGGCGGGGGGCAGCAATCAGCCCCAGCATTTT. Translated, it gives CASSAAGGSNQPQHF.

There are many counts of this clonotype. The chain recombines TRBV20-1 with TRBJ2-1; TRBD2 matches at 9 bases. The length of the CDR3 is 14 residues. V was clipped by 6 bases and J by 7 bases; unmatched bases: 10. CDR1 and CDR2 from the germline V gene are DFQATT and SNEGSKA (reference sequence). In DNA, the CDR3 is TGCAGTGCCACTTTAGCGGGGGTGGGAAATGAGCAGTTCTTC. Translating it yields CSATLAGVGNEQFF.

The V and J genes are TRBV6-1 and TRBJ1-1; tentative D call: TRBD1 (5 bases). Germline V lookup: CDR1 MNHNS, CDR2 SASEGT. Trimming shortened V by 5 bases and J by 0 bases, and 13 bases separated the two germline ends. The CDR3 totals 15 residues. CDR3 coding DNA: TGTGCCAGCAGTCGCAGGGTGCAGGTGAACACTGAAGCTTTCTTT. Its translation is CASSRRVQVNTEAFF.

This clonotype was observed at least ten times. The chain uses TRBV20-1 and TRBJ2-1; D gene unclear. V was shortened by 6 bases and J by 0 bases, with 12 bases between the two germline ends. The CDR3 covers 14 residues. Germline V CDR1 and CDR2: DFQATT, SNEGSKA (reference sequence). CDR3 loop: CSAPTISSYNEQFF. CDR3 nucleotide sequence: TGCAGTGCACCTACCATAAGCTCCTACAATGAGCAGTTCTTC.